These 4 T cell receptor beta chains were sequenced from one sample in a study of brain T cells in children with intractable seizures. Here immunoSEQ multiplex PCR was the method, and the copy in TCRdb shows in-frame clones only, minus some. The sample includes fewer than 85,000 clones, approximately 94% of them seen just once. The sample in question was peripheral blood, obtained at surgery. These receptors were taken from a boy younger than two with tuberous sclerosis and intractable seizures.

The chain couples TRBV19 to TRBJ1-5; 9 nucleotides line up with TRBD1. CDR1 and CDR2 (germline): LNHDA, SQIVND (reference sequence). The CDR3 length is 14 residues. Germline trimming cut 5 bases from V and 6 bases from J; bases unmatched to any gene: 5. The DNA of the CDR3 is TGTGCCAGTAGTGTGGGACAGGGATTTCAGCCCCAGCATTTT. It specifies CASSVGQGFQPQHF.

The chain uses TRBV20-1 and TRBJ2-1, with D possibly being TRBD1 (5 bases). Germline assignment: CDR1 DFQATT and CDR2 SNEGSKA (reference sequence). The CDR3 sequence is 15 residues long. V lost 3 bases and J lost 6, with 18 bases in between. CDR3 DNA: TGCAGTGCTAGTTCTGGGGCATTAGGTTTCAATGAGCAGTTCTTC. Its translation is CSASSGALGFNEQFF.

V gene TRBV11-1 combines with J gene TRBJ1-1; perhaps TRBD1 as D (5 bases). Trimming took off 2 bases at V and 6 bases at J, with 10 bases between the two ends. Germline V CDR1 and CDR2: SGHAT, FQDESV (reference sequence). CDR3 length: 13 amino acids. CDR3 amino acids: CASSLRGRAEAFF. The DNA of the CDR3 is TGTGCCAGCAGCTTACGGGGACGCGCTGAAGCTTTCTTT.

The V and J genes are TRBV11-3 and TRBJ2-1; D perhaps matches TRBD2 (5 bases). Trimming removed 5 bases from V and 6 bases from J, with 17 bases in between. This CDR3 spans 15 amino acids. Germline V gene sequence: CDR1 SGHNT, CDR2 YENEEA. The CDR3 DNA reads TGTGCCAGCAGCGCTTGGACTGACGACCTCAATGAGCAGTTCTTC. Translated: CASSAWTDDLNEQFF.